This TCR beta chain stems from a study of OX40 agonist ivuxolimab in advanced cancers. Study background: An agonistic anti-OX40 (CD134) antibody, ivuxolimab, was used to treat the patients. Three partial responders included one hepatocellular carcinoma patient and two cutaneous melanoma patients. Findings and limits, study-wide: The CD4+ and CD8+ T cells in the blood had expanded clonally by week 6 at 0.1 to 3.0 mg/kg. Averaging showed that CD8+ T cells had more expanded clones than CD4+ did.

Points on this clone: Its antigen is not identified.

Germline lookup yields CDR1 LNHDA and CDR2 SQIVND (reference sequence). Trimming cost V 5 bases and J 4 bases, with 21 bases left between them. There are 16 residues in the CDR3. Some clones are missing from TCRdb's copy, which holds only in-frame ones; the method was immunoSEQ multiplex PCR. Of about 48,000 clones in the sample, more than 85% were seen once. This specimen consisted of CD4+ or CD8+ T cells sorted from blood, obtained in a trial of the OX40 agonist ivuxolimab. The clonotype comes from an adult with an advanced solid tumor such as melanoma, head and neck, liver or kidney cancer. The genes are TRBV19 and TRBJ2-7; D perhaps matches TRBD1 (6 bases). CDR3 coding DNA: TGTGCCAGTAGTTCACCATCAGGGGTCAGGGAATACGAGCAGTACTTC. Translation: CASSSPSGVREYEQYF. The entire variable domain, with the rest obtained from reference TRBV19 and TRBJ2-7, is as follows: DGGITQSPKYLFRKEGQNVTLSCEQNLNHDAMYWYRQDPGQGLRLIYYSQIVNDFQKGDIAEGYSVSREKKESFPLTVTSAQKNPTAFYLCASSSPSGVREYEQYFGPGTRLTVT.